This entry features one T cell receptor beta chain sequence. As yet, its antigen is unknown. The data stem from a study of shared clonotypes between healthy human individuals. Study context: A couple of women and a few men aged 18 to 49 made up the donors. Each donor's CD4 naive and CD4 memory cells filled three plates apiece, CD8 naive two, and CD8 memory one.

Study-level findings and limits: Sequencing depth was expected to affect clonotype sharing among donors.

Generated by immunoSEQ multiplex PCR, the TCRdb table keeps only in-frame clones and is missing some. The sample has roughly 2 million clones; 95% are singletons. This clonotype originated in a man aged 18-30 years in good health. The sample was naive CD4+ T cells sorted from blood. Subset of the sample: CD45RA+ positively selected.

This CDR3 reads CAWSLLGGGQPQHF. CDR3 nucleotides: TGTGCCTGGAGCCTCTTGGGGGGCGGGCAGCCCCAGCATTTT. The V gene is TRBV30, the J gene TRBJ1-5; the D gene is possibly TRBD1 (6 bases). V was clipped by 3 bases and J by 7 bases, with 16 bases between them. Germline V gives CDR1 GTSNPN, CDR2 SVGIG (reference sequence). There are 14 residues in the CDR3.